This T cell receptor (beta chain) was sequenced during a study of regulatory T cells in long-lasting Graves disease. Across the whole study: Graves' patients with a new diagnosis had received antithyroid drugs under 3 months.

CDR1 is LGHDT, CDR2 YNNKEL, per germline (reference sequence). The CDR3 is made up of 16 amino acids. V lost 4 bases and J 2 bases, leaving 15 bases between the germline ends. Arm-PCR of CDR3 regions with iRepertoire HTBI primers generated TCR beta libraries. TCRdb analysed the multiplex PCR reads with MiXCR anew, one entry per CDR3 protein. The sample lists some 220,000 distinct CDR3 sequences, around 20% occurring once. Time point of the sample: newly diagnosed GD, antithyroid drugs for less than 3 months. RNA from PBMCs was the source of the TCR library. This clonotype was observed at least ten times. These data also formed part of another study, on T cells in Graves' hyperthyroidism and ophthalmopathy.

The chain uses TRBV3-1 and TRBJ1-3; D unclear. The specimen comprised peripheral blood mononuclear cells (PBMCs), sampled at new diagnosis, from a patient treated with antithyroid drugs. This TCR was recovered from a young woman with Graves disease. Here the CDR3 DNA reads TGTGCCAGCAGCCCGACAAGCGGACGTGCTGGAAACACCATATATTTT. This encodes CASSPTSGRAGNTIYF.